This T cell receptor beta chain emerged from a study of post-analysis software for immune sequencing data. General study results and limits: Patients carried 5 or 6 TRBV segments more frequently than controls did, and TRBV5-6, TRBV5-1 and TRBV20-1 were among them.

This clonotype was found a few times. Its target is not known. One end of the junction does not line up with germline, which may come from a read error. Included in the TCR beta cDNA libraries were unique molecular identifiers. TCRdb called the PCR reads again in MiXCR, with one record for every CDR3 protein. This sample has hundreds of thousands of distinct CDR3 sequences; roughly 45% occur once, and the top ten carry roughly an eighth. The CDR3 loop spans 14 amino acids. Germline values: CDR1 DFQATT, CDR2 SNEGSKA (reference sequence). This TCR was sampled from a girl aged 10 to 17 with multiple sclerosis. The specimen sequenced was blood. The V and J genes are TRBV20-1 and TRBJ2-1, with no clear D. This CDR3 reads CSARDPARPNEQLF. CDR3 bases: TGCAGTGCTAGAGATCCGGCGCGGCCTAATGAGCAGCTCTTC.